The 26 T cell receptor beta chains presented below share a single source sample, sequenced in a study of cytomegalovirus exposure and HLA in healthy donors. The primer mix had 60 Vbeta and 13 Jbeta primers. The data were produced by immunoSEQ multiplex PCR, yet TCRdb's version contains in-frame clones alone and is incomplete. Of 120,000 or so clones listed, 70% to 80% were seen once; the top ten hold 3% to 5%. The sample taken for sequencing was PBMCs. The receptors were sampled from a man aged 35 to 55 in good health and CMV-seropositive.

The chain has TRBV7-9 and TRBJ2-7; TRBD1 matches 8 bases. Germline CDR1 and CDR2: SEHNR and FQNEAQ (reference sequence). This CDR3 spans 14 amino acids. Trimming at V came to 5 bases and at J to 3 bases, leaving 6 bases not matched to a gene. The CDR3 region is CASSRGQENYEQYF. In DNA form, the CDR3 reads TGTGCCAGCAGCAGGGGACAGGAAAACTACGAGCAGTACTTC.

The CDR3 DNA reads as TGCAGCGTTGAAGATAGGGACAGGGTAGACGAGCAGTACTTC. As protein: CSVEDRDRVDEQYF. The chain employs TRBV29-1 and TRBJ2-7; the match to TRBD1 covers 9 bases. Germline V lookup: CDR1 SQVTM, CDR2 ANQGSEA. CDR3 length: 14 residues. V trimming: 0 bases; J trimming: 5 bases; junction bases outside the gene matches: 5.

The table lists this clone with a few counts. Different DNA sequences within this sample yield the same CDR3. The chain employs TRBV5-4 and TRBJ1-1; TRBD1 aligns across 8 bases. The germline V gene has CDR1 SGHNT and CDR2 YYREEE (reference sequence). The CDR3 consists of 14 residues. V lost 4 bases to trimming and J lost 4 bases; unmatched junction nucleotides: 6. This chain's CDR3 is CASSIQGAGTEAFF. The CDR3 DNA follows: TGTGCCAGCAGCATTCAGGGGGCAGGCACTGAAGCTTTCTTT.

This clone has just a few counts. The chain recombines TRBV13 with TRBJ2-1; 7 nucleotides line up with TRBD2. Looked up from germline, CDR1 is PRHDT and CDR2 is FYEKMQ (reference sequence). The CDR3 spans 14 residues. J gave up 9 bases and V 4 bases, and 9 bases lay outside the gene matches. CDR3 amino acids: CASSSRTRTSEQFF. The DNA of the CDR3 is TGTGCCAGCAGCTCGAGGACTAGAACCAGTGAGCAGTTCTTC.

The rearrangement links TRBV19 to TRBJ1-1; TRBD1 might be the D (6 bases). Germline CDR1 LNHDA, CDR2 SQIVND (reference sequence). Trimming took 7 bases from V and 8 from J, leaving 17 bases between them. The CDR3 has 13 amino acids. CDR3 sequence: CASKRTVGSEAFF. CDR3 DNA sequence: TGTGCCAGTAAACGGACAGTGGGGTCAGAAGCTTTCTTT.

This rearrangement joins TRBV5-1 to TRBJ2-1, with 9 nucleotides matching TRBD2. This CDR3 is 15 amino acids long. V shed 3 bases and J 1 base; nucleotides not matched to a gene: 2. CDR1 and CDR2 from the germline V gene are SGHRS and YFSETQ. CDR3 amino acids: CASSSGLASYNEQFF. The CDR3 DNA reads as TGCGCCAGCAGCTCTGGACTAGCGTCCTACAATGAGCAGTTCTTC.

The chain has TRBV5-1 and TRBJ1-1, with 8 bases identical to TRBD1. Germline CDR1 is SGHRS and CDR2 is YFSETQ. Trimming removed 5 bases from V and 2 bases from J; junction bases left unmatched: 5. This CDR3 comprises 14 residues. The CDR3 region has the DNA TGCGCCAGCAGACTTCAGGGGGCCAACACTGAAGCTTTCTTT. As protein: CASRLQGANTEAFF.

The chain has TRBV2 and TRBJ2-7; 7 positions match TRBD1. J lost 7 bases, V lost 5 bases, and 14 bases had no gene match. This CDR3 spans 15 amino acids. Germline V lookup: CDR1 SNHLY, CDR2 FYNNEI. CDR3: CASSPWDSPNVEQYF. In nucleotides, the CDR3 is TGTGCCAGCAGTCCTTGGGACAGCCCCAATGTAGAGCAGTACTTC.

The CDR3 DNA reads TGTGCCAGCAGCTTATTCCCGGGGAGTGAGCAGTACTTC. The encoded protein is CASSLFPGSEQYF. V is TRBV11-3 and J is TRBJ2-7; possibly TRBD2 for D (5 bases). Germline loops: CDR1 SGHNT, CDR2 YENEEA. The CDR3 consists of 13 residues. V dropped 2 bases and J dropped 7 bases, with 12 bases sitting between them.

This clone was recorded only once. The chain links TRBV6-4 to TRBJ1-1; no clear D. There are 14 residues in the CDR3. Germline CDR1 is MRHNA and CDR2 is SNTAGT. The V end lost 7 bases, the J end lost 1 base, and 13 bases lay between the germline ends. The CDR3 DNA reads as TGTGCCAGCACCAGAGGGCCTGGGAACACTGAAGCTTTCTTT. Its translation: CASTRGPGNTEAFF.

The CDR3 here is CASSEASRIEAFF. For the CDR3, the DNA is TGTGCCAGCAGTGAAGCGTCTAGGATTGAAGCTTTCTTT. This chain uses TRBV2 with TRBJ1-1; D gene ambiguous. Between the trimmed V and J ends, which lost 0 bases and 7 bases, there was a span of 9 bases. This CDR3 has 13 amino acids. The germline CDR1 and CDR2 sequences are SNHLY and FYNNEI.

The V and J genes are TRBV9 and TRBJ1-2, with TRBD1 matching 8 bases. This CDR3 is built from 14 residues. V trimming: 4 bases; J trimming: 4 bases; junction bases outside the gene matches: 6. Germline CDR1 SGDLS, CDR2 YYNGEE. The CDR3 DNA reads as TGTGCCAGCAGCTCAGGGACAGGTCTCTATGGCTACACCTTC. Its translation is CASSSGTGLYGYTF.

This chain uses TRBV27 with TRBJ2-1; 9 bases align to TRBD2. This CDR3 is 15 amino acids long. CDR1 and CDR2 (germline): MNHEY, SMNVEV (reference sequence). The V gene end was trimmed by 7 bases and the J gene end by 4 bases; junction bases not matched to a gene: 8. The CDR3 spells CASNRAGGLYNEQFF. CDR3 DNA: TGTGCCAGCAATCGAGCGGGGGGCCTTTACAATGAGCAGTTCTTC.

The gene calls are TRBV10-3 and TRBJ1-1; D uncertain. Trimming cost V 6 bases and J 7 bases, with 12 bases left between them. CDR1 is ENHRY, CDR2 SYGVKD, per germline. CDR3 length: 12 residues. CDR3 DNA: TGTGCCATCAGAGAGAGCCAGGTTGAAGCTTTCTTT. Translated, it gives CAIRESQVEAFF.

V and J are TRBV4-2 and TRBJ2-1; 8 bases agree with TRBD2. This CDR3 spans 16 amino acids. V lost 1 base, J lost 6 bases, and 8 bases stayed unmatched. Germline CDR1 LGHNA, CDR2 YNFKEQ. The CDR3 sequence is CASSQVGNSGANEQFF. CDR3 in DNA: TGTGCCAGCAGCCAAGTAGGTAATAGCGGGGCCAATGAGCAGTTCTTC.

CDR3: CASSQDRFESGNEQFF. The DNA for the CDR3 is TGCGCCAGCAGCCAAGATCGGTTTGAGTCTGGTAATGAGCAGTTCTTC. V and J are TRBV4-3 and TRBJ2-1; D is unresolved. The CDR3 contains 16 residues. Trimming pared 0 bases from V and 7 bases from J, leaving 16 bases between. The germline gives CDR1 LGHNA, CDR2 YSLEER.

The chain links TRBV5-4 to TRBJ2-7, with D perhaps TRBD1 (5 bases). CDR3 size: 14 residues. In germline, CDR1 is SGHNT, CDR2 YYREEE (reference sequence). Trimming left V 5 bases short and J 2 bases short, with 14 bases between. The CDR3 spells CASRKDARAYEQYF. In nucleotides, the CDR3 is TGTGCCAGCAGGAAGGACGCCAGGGCCTACGAGCAGTACTTC.

This clone came up once. V gene TRBV4-1 combines with J gene TRBJ2-5, with 8 bases aligning to TRBD2. The CDR3 is 15 residues long. Trimming removed 1 base from V and 5 bases from J; junction bases left unmatched: 6. Germline-derived CDR1 and CDR2 are MGHRA and YSYEKL. CDR3 loop: CASSQAGGLRETQYF. The CDR3 coding sequence is TGCGCCAGCAGCCAAGCGGGAGGGTTGCGGGAGACCCAGTACTTC.

The V gene is TRBV27, the J gene TRBJ1-4; 8 bases agree with TRBD1. CDR1 MNHEY and CDR2 SMNVEV come from the germline V gene (reference sequence). The CDR3 is 16 amino acids. Losses at the gene ends were 4 bases for V and 8 bases for J; bases not matched to a gene: 12. CDR3 bases: TGTGCCAGCAGTTCATTGCCAGACAGGGGTTTGGAAAAACTGTTTTTT. This gives the protein CASSSLPDRGLEKLFF.

V and J are TRBV19 and TRBJ1-5; 9 positions agree with TRBD1. The CDR3 is 14 residues long. The J segment lost 6 bases and the V segment lost 4 bases, leaving 4 bases of the junction unmatched. CDR1 is LNHDA, CDR2 SQIVND, per germline (reference sequence). Here the CDR3 DNA reads TGTGCCAGTAGTAGGGACAGGGATTTTCAGCCCCAGCATTTT. Residues: CASSRDRDFQPQHF.

This chain links TRBV15 with TRBJ2-2, with D tentatively TRBD1 (6 bases). The V and J ends lost 0 bases and 3 bases respectively, with 11 bases between them. From germline, CDR1 is LNHNV and CDR2 YYDKDF (reference sequence). There are 16 residues in the CDR3. The chain's CDR3 is CATSREQAGDTGELFF. DNA of the CDR3: TGTGCCACCAGCAGAGAGCAGGCAGGGGACACCGGGGAGCTGTTTTTT.

The chain is built from TRBV30 and TRBJ1-5; 7 positions agree with TRBD1. V trimming: 2 bases; J trimming: 0 bases; junction bases outside the gene matches: 7. The CDR3 has 16 amino acids. Germline V CDR1 and CDR2: GTSNPN, SVGIG (reference sequence). CDR3 residues: CAWSRQGSSSNQPQHF. CDR3 bases: TGTGCCTGGAGTCGACAGGGCTCGAGTAGCAATCAGCCCCAGCATTTT. The whole variable domain, remainder taken from reference TRBV30 and TRBJ1-5, is SQTIHQWPATLVQPVGSPLSLECTVEGTSNPNLYWYRQAAGRGLQLLFYSVGIGQISSEVPQNLSASRPQDRQFILSSKKLLLSDSGFYLCAWSRQGSSSNQPQHFGDGTRLSIL.

J is TRBJ2-5 and V is TRBV6-6, with 7 bases identical to TRBD2. V lost 8 bases and J lost 3; bases outside the gene matches: 3. This CDR3 has 12 residues. The germline V gene encodes CDR1 MNHNY and CDR2 SVGAGI (reference sequence). The CDR3 sequence: CASLAGEETQYF. DNA for the CDR3: TGTGCCAGCCTCGCGGGAGAAGAGACCCAGTACTTC.

The chain couples TRBV14 to TRBJ1-5; D is uncertain. The CDR3 loop spans 14 amino acids. Trimming shortened V by 1 base and J by 7 bases, and 11 bases separated the two germline ends. The germline CDR1 and CDR2 sequences are SGHDN and FVKESK. The CDR3 DNA reads as TGTGCCAGCAGCCAAGCGGGGTTTGGGCAGCCCCAGCATTTT. Protein: CASSQAGFGQPQHF.

Written as DNA, the CDR3 is TGTGCCAGCAGTTTCGCCAGGGCCAACACTGAAGCTTTCTTT. Amino acid sequence: CASSFARANTEAFF. The genes are TRBV27 and TRBJ1-1; possible D gene TRBD1, 5 bases. Per the germline V gene, CDR1 is MNHEY and CDR2 is SMNVEV (reference sequence). This CDR3 has 14 residues. V lost 3 bases and J 2 bases, leaving 10 bases between the germline ends.

The chain combines TRBV21-1 with TRBJ1-5. TRBV21-1 is a pseudogene. The CDR3 sequence is 17 residues long. CDR3 in DNA: TGTGCCAGCAGCAAGGGTGGCGGGAGTTTACTGAATCAGCCCCAGCATTTT. As protein: CASSKGGGSLLNQPQHF.